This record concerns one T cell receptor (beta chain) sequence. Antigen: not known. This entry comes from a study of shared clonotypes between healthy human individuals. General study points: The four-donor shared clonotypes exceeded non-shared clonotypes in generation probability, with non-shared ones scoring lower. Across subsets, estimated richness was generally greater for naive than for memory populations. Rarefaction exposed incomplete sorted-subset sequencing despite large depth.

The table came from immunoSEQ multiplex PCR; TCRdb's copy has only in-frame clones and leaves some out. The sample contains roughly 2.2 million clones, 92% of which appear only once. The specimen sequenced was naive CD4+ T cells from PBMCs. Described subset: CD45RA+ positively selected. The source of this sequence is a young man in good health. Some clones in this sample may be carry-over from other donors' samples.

The CDR3 DNA reads TGTGCCAGCAGTGAATCTAGTGCGGGACCACTTGGGACGCAGTATTTT. It specifies CASSESSAGPLGTQYF. The rearrangement uses TRBV25-1 and TRBJ2-3; D may be TRBD2 (6 bases). CDR1 is MGHDK and CDR2 is SYGVNS in the germline V gene. This CDR3 contains 16 residues. V shed 1 base and J shed 9 bases, with 20 bases lying between them.